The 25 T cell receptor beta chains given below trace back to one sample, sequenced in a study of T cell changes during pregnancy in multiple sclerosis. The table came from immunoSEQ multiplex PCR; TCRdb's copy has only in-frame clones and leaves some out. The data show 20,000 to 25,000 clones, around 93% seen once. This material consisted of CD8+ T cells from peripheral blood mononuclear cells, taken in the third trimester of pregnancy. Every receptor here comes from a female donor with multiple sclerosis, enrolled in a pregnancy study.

In DNA form, the CDR3 reads TGTGCCAGCAGCCGTCCCGGGACAGGGGCCGATTACAATGAGCAGTTCTTC. Amino acid sequence: CASSRPGTGADYNEQFF. The chain links TRBV2 to TRBJ2-1, with 10 nucleotides matching TRBD1. This CDR3 region has 17 residues. Trimming took 6 bases from V and 4 from J; bases not matched to a gene: 12. Germline V gives CDR1 SNHLY, CDR2 FYNNEI.

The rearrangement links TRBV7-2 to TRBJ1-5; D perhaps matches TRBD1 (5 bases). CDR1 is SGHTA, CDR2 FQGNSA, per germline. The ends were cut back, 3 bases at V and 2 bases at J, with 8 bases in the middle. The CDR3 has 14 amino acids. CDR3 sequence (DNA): TGTGCCAGCAGCTTTCCGGGGGGCAATCAGCCCCAGCATTTT. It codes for CASSFPGGNQPQHF.

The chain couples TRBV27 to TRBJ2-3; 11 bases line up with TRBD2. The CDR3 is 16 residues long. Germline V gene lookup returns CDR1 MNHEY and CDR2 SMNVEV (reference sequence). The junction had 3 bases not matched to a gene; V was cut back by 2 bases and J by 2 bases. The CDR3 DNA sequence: TGTGCCAGCAGTTTAAGGACTAGCGGGTTCACAGATACGCAGTATTTT. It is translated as CASSLRTSGFTDTQYF.

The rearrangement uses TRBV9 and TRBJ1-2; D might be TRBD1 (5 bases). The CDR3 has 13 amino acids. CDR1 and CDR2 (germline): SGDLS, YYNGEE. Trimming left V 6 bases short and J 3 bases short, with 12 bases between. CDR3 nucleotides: TGTGCCAGCACAGGGTTTCAGGACTATGGCTACACCTTC. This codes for CASTGFQDYGYTF.

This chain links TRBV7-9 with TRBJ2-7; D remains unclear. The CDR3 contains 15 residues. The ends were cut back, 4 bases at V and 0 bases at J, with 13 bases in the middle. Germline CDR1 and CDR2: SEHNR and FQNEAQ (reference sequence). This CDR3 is CASSYSSRGSYEQYF. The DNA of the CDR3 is TGTGCCAGCAGCTATTCTTCGCGCGGCTCCTACGAGCAGTACTTC. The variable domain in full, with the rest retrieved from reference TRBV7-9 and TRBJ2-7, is DTGVSQNPRHKITKRGQNVTFRCDPISEHNRLYWYRQTLGQGPEFLTYFQNEAQLEKSRLLSDRFSAERPKGSFSTLEIQRTEQGDSAMYLCASSYSSRGSYEQYFGPGTRLTVT.

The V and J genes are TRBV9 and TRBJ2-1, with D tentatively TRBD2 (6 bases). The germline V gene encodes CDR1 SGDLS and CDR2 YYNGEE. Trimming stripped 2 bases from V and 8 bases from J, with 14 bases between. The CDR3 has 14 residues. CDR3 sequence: CASSVSGLVDEQFF. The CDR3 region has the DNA TGTGCCAGCAGCGTTAGCGGTCTAGTGGATGAGCAGTTCTTC.

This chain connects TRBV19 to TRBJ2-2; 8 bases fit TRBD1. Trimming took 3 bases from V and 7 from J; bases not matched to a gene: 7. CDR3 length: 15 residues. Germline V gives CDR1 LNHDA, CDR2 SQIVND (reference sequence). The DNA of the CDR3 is TGTGCCAGTAGTATCGGACAGGGCGCTAGCGGGGAGCTGTTTTTT. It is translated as CASSIGQGASGELFF. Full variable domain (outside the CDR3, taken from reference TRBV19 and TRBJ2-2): DGGITQSPKYLFRKEGQNVTLSCEQNLNHDAMYWYRQDPGQGLRLIYYSQIVNDFQKGDIAEGYSVSREKKESFPLTVTSAQKNPTAFYLCASSIGQGASGELFFGEGSRLTVL.

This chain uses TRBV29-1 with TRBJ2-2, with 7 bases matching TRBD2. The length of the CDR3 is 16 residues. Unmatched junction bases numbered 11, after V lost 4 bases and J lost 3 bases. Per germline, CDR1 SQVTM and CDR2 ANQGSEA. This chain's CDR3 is CSVGLTSGADTGELFF. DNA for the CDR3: TGCAGCGTTGGGCTTACCAGCGGGGCGGACACCGGGGAGCTGTTTTTT.

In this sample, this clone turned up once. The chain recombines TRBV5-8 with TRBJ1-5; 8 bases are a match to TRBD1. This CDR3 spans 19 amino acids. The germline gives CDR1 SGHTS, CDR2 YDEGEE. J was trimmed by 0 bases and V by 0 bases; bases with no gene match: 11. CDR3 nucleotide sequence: TGTGCCAGCAGCTTGGGTCTTAAGGACAGGGCTAATAGCAATCAGCCCCAGCATTTT. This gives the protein CASSLGLKDRANSNQPQHF.

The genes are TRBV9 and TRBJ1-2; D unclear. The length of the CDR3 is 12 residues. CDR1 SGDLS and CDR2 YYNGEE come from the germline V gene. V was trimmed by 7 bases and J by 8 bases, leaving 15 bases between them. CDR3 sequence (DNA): TGTGCCAGCGGGCCCCCCGGTTCGGGCTACACCTTC. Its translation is CASGPPGSGYTF.

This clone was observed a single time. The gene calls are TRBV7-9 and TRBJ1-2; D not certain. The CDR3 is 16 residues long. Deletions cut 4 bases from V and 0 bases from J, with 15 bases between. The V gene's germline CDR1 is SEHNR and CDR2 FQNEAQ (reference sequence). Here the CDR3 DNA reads TGTGCCAGCAGCTCCTTTCCGGAGGTGGCTAACTATGGCTACACCTTC. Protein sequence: CASSSFPEVANYGYTF.

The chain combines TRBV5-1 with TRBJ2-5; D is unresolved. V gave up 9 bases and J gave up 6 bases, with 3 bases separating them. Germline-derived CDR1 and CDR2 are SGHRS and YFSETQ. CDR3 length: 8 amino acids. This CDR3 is CAIKTQYF. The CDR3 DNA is TGCGCCATCAAGACCCAGTACTTC.

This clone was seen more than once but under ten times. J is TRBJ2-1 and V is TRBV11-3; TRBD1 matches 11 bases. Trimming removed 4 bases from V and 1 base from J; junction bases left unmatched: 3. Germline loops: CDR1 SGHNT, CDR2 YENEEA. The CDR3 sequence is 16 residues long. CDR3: CASSSRDRGSYNEQFF. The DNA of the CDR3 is TGTGCCAGCAGCTCTCGGGACAGGGGGTCCTACAATGAGCAGTTCTTC. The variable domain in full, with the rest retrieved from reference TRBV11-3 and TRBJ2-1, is EAGVVQSPRYKIIEKKQPVAFWCNPISGHNTLYWYLQNLGQGPELLIRYENEEAVDDSQLPKDRFSAERLKGVDSTLKIQPAELGDSAVYLCASSSRDRGSYNEQFFGPGTRLTVL.

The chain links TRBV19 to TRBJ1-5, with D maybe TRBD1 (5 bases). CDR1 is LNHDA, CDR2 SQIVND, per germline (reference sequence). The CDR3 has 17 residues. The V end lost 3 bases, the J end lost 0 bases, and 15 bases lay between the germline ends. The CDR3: CASSITRDFDSNQPQHF. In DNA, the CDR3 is TGTGCCAGTAGTATCACCCGGGACTTTGATAGCAATCAGCCCCAGCATTTT. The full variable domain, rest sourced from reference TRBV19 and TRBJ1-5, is DGGITQSPKYLFRKEGQNVTLSCEQNLNHDAMYWYRQDPGQGLRLIYYSQIVNDFQKGDIAEGYSVSREKKESFPLTVTSAQKNPTAFYLCASSITRDFDSNQPQHFGDGTRLSIL.

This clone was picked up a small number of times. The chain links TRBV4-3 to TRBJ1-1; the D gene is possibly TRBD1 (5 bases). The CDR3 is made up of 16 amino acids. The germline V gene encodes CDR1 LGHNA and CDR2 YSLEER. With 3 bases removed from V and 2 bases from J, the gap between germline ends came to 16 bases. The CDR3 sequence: CASSQGLGGLNTEAFF. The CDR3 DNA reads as TGCGCCAGCAGCCAGGGGTTGGGGGGTCTTAACACTGAAGCTTTCTTT.

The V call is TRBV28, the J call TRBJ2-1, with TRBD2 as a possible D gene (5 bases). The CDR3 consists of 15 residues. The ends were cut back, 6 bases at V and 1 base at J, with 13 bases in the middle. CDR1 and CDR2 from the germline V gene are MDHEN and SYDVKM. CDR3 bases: TGTGCCAGCAGCAACTATCAGCGGTCCTACAATGAGCAGTTCTTC. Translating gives CASSNYQRSYNEQFF. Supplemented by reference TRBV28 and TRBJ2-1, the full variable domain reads DVKVTQSSRYLVKRTGEKVFLECVQDMDHENMFWYRQDPGLGLRLIYFSYDVKMKEKGDIPEGYSVSREKKERFSLILESASTNQTSMYLCASSNYQRSYNEQFFGPGTRLTVL.

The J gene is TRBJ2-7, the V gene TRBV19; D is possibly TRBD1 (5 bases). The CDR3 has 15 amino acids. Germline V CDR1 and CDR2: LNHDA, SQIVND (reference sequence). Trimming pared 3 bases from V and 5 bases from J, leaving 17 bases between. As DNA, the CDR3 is TGTGCCAGTAGTATTGCCCTCACAGGTTACGACGAGCAGTACTTC. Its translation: CASSIALTGYDEQYF. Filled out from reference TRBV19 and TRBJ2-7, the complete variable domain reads DGGITQSPKYLFRKEGQNVTLSCEQNLNHDAMYWYRQDPGQGLRLIYYSQIVNDFQKGDIAEGYSVSREKKESFPLTVTSAQKNPTAFYLCASSIALTGYDEQYFGPGTRLTVT.

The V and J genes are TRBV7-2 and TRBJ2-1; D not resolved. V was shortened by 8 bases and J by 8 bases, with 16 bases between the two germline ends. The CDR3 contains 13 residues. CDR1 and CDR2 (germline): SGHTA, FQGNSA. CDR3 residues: CASVSYPVDEQFF. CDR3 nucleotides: TGTGCCAGCGTTTCTTACCCGGTGGATGAGCAGTTCTTC.

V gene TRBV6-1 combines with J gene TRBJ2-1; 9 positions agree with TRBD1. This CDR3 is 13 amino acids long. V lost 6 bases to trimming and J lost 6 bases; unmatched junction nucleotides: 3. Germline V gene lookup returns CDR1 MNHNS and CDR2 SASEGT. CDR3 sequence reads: CASRGQGPNEQFF. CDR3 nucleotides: TGTGCCAGCAGGGGACAGGGACCCAATGAGCAGTTCTTC.

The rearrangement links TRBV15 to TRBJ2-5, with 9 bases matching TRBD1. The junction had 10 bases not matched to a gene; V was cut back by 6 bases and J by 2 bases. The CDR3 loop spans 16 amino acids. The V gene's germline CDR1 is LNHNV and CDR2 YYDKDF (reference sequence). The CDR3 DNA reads TGTGCCACCAGTCCACCAAGACAGGGGGTACAAGAGACCCAGTACTTC. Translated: CATSPPRQGVQETQYF.

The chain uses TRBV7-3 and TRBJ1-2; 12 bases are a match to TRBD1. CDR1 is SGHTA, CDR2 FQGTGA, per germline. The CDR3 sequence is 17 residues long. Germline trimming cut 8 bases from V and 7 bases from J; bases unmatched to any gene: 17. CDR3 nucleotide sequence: TGTGCCAGCGATGCCACCGGGACAGGGGGCAGATACGGTGGCTACACCTTC. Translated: CASDATGTGGRYGGYTF. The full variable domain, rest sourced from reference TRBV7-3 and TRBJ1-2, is GAGVSQTPSNKVTEKGKYVELRCDPISGHTALYWYRQSLGQGPEFLIYFQGTGAADDSGLPNDRFFAVRPEGSVSTLKIQRTERGDSAVYLCASDATGTGGRYGGYTFGSGTRLTVV.

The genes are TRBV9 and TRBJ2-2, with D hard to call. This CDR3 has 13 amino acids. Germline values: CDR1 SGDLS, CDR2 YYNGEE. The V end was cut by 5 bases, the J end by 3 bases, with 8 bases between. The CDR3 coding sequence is TGTGCCAGCAGAAGCGCAGACACCGGGGAGCTGTTTTTT. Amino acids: CASRSADTGELFF.

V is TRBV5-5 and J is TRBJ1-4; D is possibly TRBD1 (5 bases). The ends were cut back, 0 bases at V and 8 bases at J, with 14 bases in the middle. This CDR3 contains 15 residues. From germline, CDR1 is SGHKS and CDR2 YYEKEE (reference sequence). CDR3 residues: CASSLEATEREKLFF. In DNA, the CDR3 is TGTGCCAGCAGCTTGGAGGCGACAGAACGCGAAAAACTGTTTTTT. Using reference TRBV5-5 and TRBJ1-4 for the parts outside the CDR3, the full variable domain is DAGVTQSPTHLIKTRGQQVTLRCSPISGHKSVSWYQQVLGQGPQFIFQYYEKEERGRGNFPDRFSARQFPNYSSELNVNALLLGDSALYLCASSLEATEREKLFFGSGTQLSVL.

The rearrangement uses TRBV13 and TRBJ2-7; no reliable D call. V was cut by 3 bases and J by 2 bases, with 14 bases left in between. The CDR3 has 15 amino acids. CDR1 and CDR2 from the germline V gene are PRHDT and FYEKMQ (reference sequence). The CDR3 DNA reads TGTGCCAGCAGCTTGACGGAACTACCTCCCTACGAGCAGTACTTC. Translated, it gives CASSLTELPPYEQYF.

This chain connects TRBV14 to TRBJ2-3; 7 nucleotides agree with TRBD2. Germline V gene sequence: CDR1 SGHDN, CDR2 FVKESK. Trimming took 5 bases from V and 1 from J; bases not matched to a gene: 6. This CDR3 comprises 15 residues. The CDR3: CASSIGGGGTDTQYF. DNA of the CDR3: TGTGCCAGCAGCATCGGCGGGGGTGGCACAGATACGCAGTATTTT.